The present T cell receptor (beta chain) was sequenced within a study of blood T cell repertoires in COVID-19. Between the trimmed V and J ends, which lost 1 base and 2 bases, there was a span of 6 bases. Germline CDR1 reads LGHDT; CDR2 reads YNNKEL (reference sequence). The CDR3 runs to 14 residues. The assay was immunoSEQ multiplex PCR, and TCRdb's table has in-frame clones only and misses some. The sample holds nearly 300,000 clones, roughly 83% seen once. Sequences were obtained from peripheral blood. This receptor was taken from a human donor with COVID-19, enrolled during active disease. The donor label of this sample is uncertain. This chain connects TRBV3-1 (or the pseudogene TRBV3-2) to TRBJ1-3; D is undetermined. CDR3: CASSQGAPGNTIYF. CDR3 nucleotides: TGTGCCAGCAGCCAAGGGGCCCCTGGAAACACCATATATTTT.